This TCR beta chain was sequenced in a study of cytomegalovirus exposure and HLA in healthy donors. Per germline, CDR1 ENHRY and CDR2 SYGVKD. V shed 0 bases, J shed 0 bases, and the junction held 4 bases outside the gene matches. The CDR3 is 16 amino acids. Donors came from a validation cohort of over 100 subjects, distinct from the first 666-subject cohort. As concerns this clone: The antigen is undetermined.

The data were produced by immunoSEQ multiplex PCR, yet TCRdb's version contains in-frame clones alone and is incomplete. The table shows fewer than 300,000 clones, with 88% occurring only once. Overall study results and limits: About 180 TCR beta chains were listed as cytomegalovirus-associated.

Sequencing was performed on PBMCs. The receptor comes from a woman under 30 in good health and CMV-seronegative. The gene calls are TRBV10-3 and TRBJ2-7, with 8 bases aligning to TRBD1. CDR3 loop: CAISESSRGLSYEQYF. As DNA, the CDR3 is TGTGCCATCAGTGAGTCATCCAGGGGGCTCTCCTACGAGCAGTACTTC.